This TCR beta chain was recovered during a study of cytotoxic CD8 clonotypes in ibrutinib-treated CLL. Germline loops: CDR1 SGHTS, CDR2 YDEGEE. V shed 2 bases, J shed 6 bases, and the junction held 13 bases outside the gene matches. The CDR3 consists of 17 residues. A remark on this clone: Its specificity is not known.

Sequencing was performed with immunoSEQ multiplex PCR; in TCRdb, only in-frame clones are kept and a portion is missing. The repertoire consists of about 49,000 clones, with roughly 57% occurring once and the leading ten covering approximately 30%. The study, taken as a whole, reports: An increase in clonality occurred at ibrutinib response, followed by a return toward baseline at progression. Clonality measured at baseline exceeded age-matched healthy donors, tracking circulating CD8+ T-cell counts.

This chain joins TRBV5-8 and TRBJ1-5, with TRBD1 matching over 8 bases. Sample: PBMCs, taken after 12 months of ibrutinib treatment. The TCR originated in a human donor with chronic lymphocytic leukemia. CDR3: CASSFRQGSEGSQPQHF. In DNA, the CDR3 is TGTGCCAGCAGCTTCCGACAGGGGTCTGAGGGGAGTCAGCCCCAGCATTTT.